The clone carrying this T cell receptor beta chain was seen a handful of times. Germline values: CDR1 SGHVS, CDR2 FNYEAQ. The CDR3 extends over 13 amino acids. V was shortened by 4 bases and J by 5 bases, with 9 bases between the two germline ends. TCRdb recomputed calls from the reads with MiXCR, one row per CDR3 protein. The repertoire has around 630,000 distinct CDR3 sequences, 20% to 25% of them found once; the top ten carry around 7.6%. This record belongs to a study of T cell repertoires in cytomegalovirus infection. This receptor was obtained from a human donor in good health (CMV status not recorded). Some clones in this sample may be carry-over from other donors' samples. This chain connects TRBV7-6 to TRBJ2-1; D perhaps matches TRBD2 (5 bases). Sequenced sample: CD8+ T cells from PBMCs. CDR3 sequence (DNA): TGTGCCAGCAGCTCCGGGATCCACAATGAGCAGTTCTTC. It encodes CASSSGIHNEQFF.